This T cell receptor (beta chain) was observed in a study of T cell responses to AZD1222 COVID-19 vaccine. General study results and limits: Repertoire sampling occurred only after the peak T cell response.

Libraries were prepared by immunoSEQ multiplex PCR; TCRdb keeps only in-frame clonotypes and omits some of them. The data contain 45,000 to 55,000 clones, roughly four fifths of them singletons. The CDR3 spans 11 residues. Points on this clone: The antigen is undetermined.

Source: peripheral blood, taken on day 0 of AZD1222 vaccination. The receptor was isolated from an adult in good health. The chain couples TRBV21-1 to TRBJ2-7. TRBV21-1 constitutes a pseudogene. The DNA for the CDR3 is TGTGCCAGCAAAAAGGGCCTCGAGCAGTACTTC. The encoded protein is CASKKGLEQYF.